Below, one T cell receptor (beta chain) is given with its context. Trimming pared 0 bases from V and 7 bases from J, leaving 16 bases between. The germline gives CDR1 ENHRY, CDR2 SYGVKD. The CDR3 length is 16 residues. This specimen belongs to a study of blood T cell repertoires in COVID-19. Study information: Italy, Spain and the United States were the sources of the convalescent and acute COVID-19 samples. Sources were T cells, B-cell-depleted T cells, or PBMCs; the material itself was cDNA or gDNA.

Per the original methods: Amplifying reference gene primers gave estimates of nucleated cell counts. The assay was immunoSEQ multiplex PCR, and TCRdb's table has in-frame clones only and misses some. V and J calls and clone size are as listed in that table; D and trimming were resolved from the DNA. The repertoire has about 220,000 clones, 80% to 85% of them found once; the top ten carry about 2.3%. Sequencing was done on a sample of peripheral blood. V is TRBV10-3 and J is TRBJ1-5; D is uncertain. This receptor was obtained from a woman aged 55-69 years with acute or convalescent COVID-19. CDR3 DNA: TGTGCCATCAGTGAGTCTCAGCGGGAAACGGGGCAGCCCCAGCATTTT. Protein: CAISESQRETGQPQHF.